A single sample is the source of the 30 T cell receptor beta chains below, sequenced in a study of cytomegalovirus exposure and HLA in healthy donors. The PCR had 60 Vbeta and 13 Jbeta primers. Using immunoSEQ multiplex PCR, the repertoire was profiled, and TCRdb retains in-frame clones only, with some absent. The sample contains around 140,000 clones, about 80% of which appear only once. Sequences were obtained from PBMCs. The receptors originated from a man aged 40-55 years in good health and CMV-seronegative.

The rearrangement links TRBV27 to TRBJ1-2; possibly TRBD1 for D (6 bases). Germline CDR1 reads MNHEY; CDR2 reads SMNVEV (reference sequence). Trimming took 8 bases from V and 4 from J, leaving 20 bases between them. The CDR3 is made up of 15 amino acids. For the CDR3, the DNA is TGTGCCAGCGGCTATGGGGTCCCGGACAGCTATGGCTACACCTTC. This translates into CASGYGVPDSYGYTF.

This clone appeared a few times. The rearrangement links TRBV7-9 to TRBJ2-2; TRBD1 might be the D (6 bases). CDR3 size: 15 residues. V gave up 1 base and J gave up 2 bases, with 8 bases separating them. Germline CDR1 reads SEHNR; CDR2 reads FQNEAQ (reference sequence). The CDR3 region is CASSLGTANTGELFF. The CDR3 coding sequence is TGTGCCAGCAGCTTAGGGACAGCTAACACCGGGGAGCTGTTTTTT.

The chain is built from TRBV19 and TRBJ2-1; 12 bases fit TRBD2. The CDR3 extends over 17 amino acids. Trimming removed 3 bases from V and 2 bases from J; junction bases left unmatched: 5. Per germline, CDR1 LNHDA and CDR2 SQIVND (reference sequence). This chain's CDR3 is CASSIKGLAGPYNEQFF. CDR3 nucleotides: TGTGCCAGTAGTATTAAGGGACTAGCGGGCCCCTACAATGAGCAGTTCTTC.

The table lists this clone with a few counts. This chain joins TRBV11-1 and TRBJ2-7; 8 bases agree with TRBD1. CDR1 is SGHAT, CDR2 FQDESV, per germline (reference sequence). The CDR3 length is 15 residues. J was trimmed by 3 bases and V by 5 bases; bases with no gene match: 9. The CDR3 DNA sequence: TGTGCCAGCAGCCCACAGGACAGGGAAGTCTACGAGCAGTACTTC. This encodes CASSPQDREVYEQYF.

This chain links TRBV28 with TRBJ2-1; D remains unclear. The CDR3 is 14 amino acids. V was shortened by 2 bases and J by 4 bases, with 9 bases between the two germline ends. Germline CDR1 and CDR2: MDHEN and SYDVKM. The CDR3 region has the DNA TGTGCCAGCAGTTTACCCCTGCAGTACAATGAGCAGTTCTTC. Protein sequence: CASSLPLQYNEQFF.

This sequence joins TRBV23-1 and TRBJ2-7; 12 bases are shared with TRBD1. TRBV23-1 is reported as an ORF; its role is uncertain. Trimming removed 3 bases from V and 5 bases from J; junction bases left unmatched: 8. The CDR3 runs 16 residues. The CDR3 spells CASSHCRDRGPHEQYF. DNA of the CDR3: TGCGCCAGCAGTCACTGCCGGGACAGGGGGCCACACGAGCAGTACTTC.

The rearrangement links TRBV4-1 to TRBJ2-7, with 7 nucleotides matching TRBD2. Trimming removed 4 bases from V and 0 bases from J; junction bases left unmatched: 3. The CDR3 contains 14 residues. CDR1 and CDR2 (germline): MGHRA, YSYEKL. The CDR3 here is CASSLREGSYEQYF. DNA of the CDR3: TGCGCCAGCAGCCTAAGGGAGGGCTCCTACGAGCAGTACTTC.

Within the sample, this clone is medium-sized. The chain couples TRBV10-2 to TRBJ2-2; 8 bases map to TRBD2. Germline values: CDR1 WSHSY, CDR2 SAAADI. The CDR3 loop spans 14 amino acids. The trim removed 6 bases at V and 3 bases at J, leaving 3 bases unmatched. CDR3 amino acids: CASRGSGDTGELFF. The CDR3 DNA is TGCGCCAGCAGAGGTAGCGGGGACACCGGGGAGCTGTTTTTT.

The chain uses TRBV27 and TRBJ2-7, with a possible D match to TRBD2 (6 bases). V gave up 0 bases and J gave up 3 bases, with 12 bases separating them. There are 15 residues in the CDR3. Germline V gene data show CDR1 as MNHEY and CDR2 as SMNVEV (reference sequence). The CDR3 protein is CASSLSSGYHYEQYF. CDR3 nucleotide sequence: TGTGCCAGCAGTTTATCAAGCGGGTACCACTACGAGCAGTACTTC.

This rearrangement joins TRBV6-1 to TRBJ2-7; 8 nucleotides agree with TRBD1. The germline CDR1 and CDR2 sequences are MNHNS and SASEGT. The CDR3 runs 14 residues. Unmatched junction bases numbered 7, after V lost 5 bases and J lost 4 bases. Here the CDR3 DNA reads TGTGCCAGCAGTTCTCCAGGGGGCCGTTACGAGCAGTACTTC. Encoded protein: CASSSPGGRYEQYF.

This clone was seen a single time. The chain couples TRBV5-1 to TRBJ2-1; 11 nucleotides match TRBD2. This CDR3 comprises 16 residues. Germline V gene lookup returns CDR1 SGHRS and CDR2 YFSETQ. V lost 2 bases, J lost 8 bases, and 9 bases stayed unmatched. CDR3 DNA: TGCGCCAGCAGCTTCCATAGCGGGAGGGCCGGAGATGAGCAGTTCTTC. It is translated as CASSFHSGRAGDEQFF.

The V call is TRBV4-2, the J call TRBJ1-4; D call uncertain. Trimming left V 0 bases short and J 8 bases short, with 4 bases between. The CDR3 totals 12 residues. Germline V gives CDR1 LGHNA, CDR2 YNFKEQ. CDR3 in DNA: TGTGCCAGCAGCCAAGATCTGGAAAAACTGTTTTTT. As protein: CASSQDLEKLFF.

The genes are TRBV6-6 and TRBJ1-2, with D tentatively TRBD1 (6 bases). Trimming took 0 bases from V and 2 from J, leaving 10 bases between them. The CDR3 length is 15 residues. CDR1 MNHNY and CDR2 SVGAGI come from the germline V gene (reference sequence). CDR3 sequence reads: CASSYSPQGNYGYTF. The CDR3 nucleotides are TGTGCCAGCAGTTACTCGCCACAGGGAAACTATGGCTACACCTTC.

The chain recombines TRBV27 with TRBJ1-1; 8 bases are shared with TRBD1. Per germline, CDR1 MNHEY and CDR2 SMNVEV (reference sequence). The trim removed 5 bases at V and 3 bases at J, leaving 11 bases unmatched. This CDR3 spans 16 amino acids. This CDR3 is CASSPKGQGRDTEAFF. The CDR3, as DNA: TGTGCCAGCAGTCCAAAAGGACAGGGCCGGGACACTGAAGCTTTCTTT.

This clone was seen more than once but under ten times. The rearrangement joins TRBV4-1 to TRBJ2-7; the D is unclear. Germline loops: CDR1 MGHRA, CDR2 YSYEKL. The V end was cut by 0 bases, the J end by 4 bases, with 13 bases between. The CDR3 covers 15 residues. The CDR3 DNA follows: TGCGCCAGCAGCCAAGATAGAGCACCAAATTACGAGCAGTACTTC. Translated: CASSQDRAPNYEQYF.

As regards this clone: The sample has other DNA sequences that encode this CDR3 too. This chain links TRBV11-2 with TRBJ2-5; 11 nucleotides match TRBD2. The closer fit of TRBJ2-7 to the DNA end suggests the J call may be wrong. Per the germline V gene, CDR1 is SGHAT and CDR2 is FQNNGV. The CDR3 loop spans 15 amino acids. The DNA for the CDR3 is TGTGCCAGCAGCTTAGGGCTAGCGGGAGGCTACGAGCAGTACTTC. This translates into CASSLGLAGGYEQYF.

V gene TRBV4-2 combines with J gene TRBJ2-5; D is ambiguous. CDR1 LGHNA and CDR2 YNFKEQ come from the germline V gene. Trimming pared 4 bases from V and 5 bases from J, leaving 11 bases between. The CDR3 has 13 amino acids. The CDR3 region is CASSPTIWETQYF. In nucleotides, the CDR3 is TGTGCCAGCAGCCCTACTATCTGGGAGACCCAGTACTTC.

This clone has only a few counts. The rearrangement uses TRBV10-3 and TRBJ2-1, with TRBD2 identical over 12 bases. CDR1 and CDR2 from the germline V gene are ENHRY and SYGVKD. The CDR3 totals 18 residues. V lost 6 bases and J lost 5; bases outside the gene matches: 14. The CDR3 spells CAIRDRVTSGGVNNEQFF. CDR3 coding DNA: TGTGCCATCAGGGACAGGGTGACTAGCGGGGGCGTCAACAATGAGCAGTTCTTC.

This clone was observed a handful of times. The chain couples TRBV28 to TRBJ2-5; the match to TRBD2 covers 7 bases. The end of the DNA fits TRBJ2-7 better, so the J call may be wrong. Germline V CDR1 and CDR2: MDHEN, SYDVKM. This CDR3 is built from 14 residues. The CDR3 sequence is CASSLGGGSYEQYF. CDR3 sequence (DNA): TGTGCCAGCAGTTTGGGCGGGGGCTCCTACGAGCAGTACTTC.

This chain uses TRBV5-5 with TRBJ1-2; 7 nucleotides agree with TRBD1. The germline V gene encodes CDR1 SGHKS and CDR2 YYEKEE (reference sequence). J was trimmed by 7 bases and V by 0 bases; bases with no gene match: 6. The CDR3 has 14 residues. The CDR3 region is CASSLVETGRGYTF. DNA of the CDR3: TGTGCCAGCAGCTTGGTGGAGACAGGGCGTGGCTACACCTTC.

V is TRBV2 and J is TRBJ2-3; tentatively, D is TRBD1 (5 bases). The CDR3 spans 12 residues. Trimming removed 9 bases at V and 0 bases at J, with 7 bases between. CDR1 is SNHLY and CDR2 is FYNNEI in the germline V gene. CDR3 protein: CARQVSTDTQYF. The CDR3 region has the DNA TGTGCCAGACAGGTTAGCACAGATACGCAGTATTTT.

The V gene is TRBV7-6, the J gene TRBJ2-1; D perhaps matches TRBD2 (6 bases). Germline loops: CDR1 SGHVS, CDR2 FNYEAQ. This CDR3 has 12 amino acids. V shed 3 bases and J shed 15 bases, with 15 bases lying between them. The CDR3 nucleotides read TGTGCCAGCAGCTTGCTGGGGGGATATCCGTTCTTC. It translates to CASSLLGGYPFF.

The V call is TRBV5-5, the J call TRBJ1-1, with TRBD1 as a possible D gene (6 bases). CDR3 size: 16 residues. Deletions cut 0 bases from V and 3 bases from J, with 15 bases between. Per germline, CDR1 SGHKS and CDR2 YYEKEE (reference sequence). The CDR3 loop is CASSLEGAGADTEAFF. Here the CDR3 DNA reads TGTGCCAGCAGCTTGGAGGGTGCGGGGGCCGACACTGAAGCTTTCTTT.

V usage is TRBV9 and J usage is TRBJ2-3, with D possibly matching TRBD1 (5 bases). CDR3 length: 16 amino acids. The V gene's germline CDR1 is SGDLS and CDR2 YYNGEE. Trimming shortened V by 4 bases and J by 5 bases, and 20 bases separated the two germline ends. This CDR3 reads CASSSVGLLLGDTQYF. The CDR3 coding sequence is TGTGCCAGCAGCTCCGTGGGGCTACTCTTAGGAGATACGCAGTATTTT.

This chain uses TRBV5-1 with TRBJ2-3; D is perhaps TRBD2 (7 bases). V dropped 7 bases and J dropped 2 bases, with 14 bases sitting between them. Germline loops: CDR1 SGHRS, CDR2 YFSETQ. The CDR3 is 14 residues long. The CDR3 bases are TGCGCCAGCGGGAGACGGGGGGCCACAGATACGCAGTATTTT. Translation gives CASGRRGATDTQYF.

The chain uses TRBV2 and TRBJ1-2; 11 bases are shared with TRBD1. V lost 7 bases, J lost 0 bases, and 7 bases stayed unmatched. The length of the CDR3 is 16 residues. Germline values: CDR1 SNHLY, CDR2 FYNNEI. CDR3 residues: CASTPDRGRANYGYTF. As DNA, the CDR3 is TGTGCCAGCACCCCGGACAGGGGGCGAGCTAACTATGGCTACACCTTC.

The chain combines TRBV4-1 with TRBJ2-1; D is unresolved. The V end lost 4 bases, the J end lost 0 bases, and 10 bases lay between the germline ends. The CDR3 has 15 amino acids. Per germline, CDR1 MGHRA and CDR2 YSYEKL. In nucleotides, the CDR3 is TGCGCCAGCAGCCCGTCTCTAAGCTCCTACAATGAGCAGTTCTTC. This gives the protein CASSPSLSSYNEQFF.

CDR3 DNA sequence: TGTGCCAGCAGTGAAACGCTAGCGGGAGGCACAGATACGCAGTATTTT. Protein: CASSETLAGGTDTQYF. V gene TRBV6-1 combines with J gene TRBJ2-3; 10 nucleotides match TRBD2. CDR3 size: 16 residues. CDR1 and CDR2 from the germline V gene are MNHNS and SASEGT. Trimming took 2 bases from V and 1 from J; bases not matched to a gene: 3.

This clone was seen more than once but under ten times. The CDR3 DNA is TGTGCCAGCAGTTTTGGGGGGGGAGCTGGGGCCAACGTCCTGACTTTC. The encoded protein is CASSFGGGAGANVLTF. V is TRBV27 and J is TRBJ2-6; 7 bases are shared with TRBD2. CDR3 length: 16 residues. Germline assignment: CDR1 MNHEY and CDR2 SMNVEV (reference sequence). V lost 3 bases and J lost 2; bases outside the gene matches: 4.

There are a few counts of this clone. The gene calls are TRBV10-3 and TRBJ2-7, with 7 positions matching TRBD1. Germline trimming cut 1 base from V and 0 bases from J; bases unmatched to any gene: 6. This CDR3 comprises 16 residues. The germline V gene encodes CDR1 ENHRY and CDR2 SYGVKD. The CDR3 protein is CAISEWTGGGSYEQYF. The CDR3 bases are TGTGCCATCAGTGAGTGGACAGGAGGTGGCTCCTACGAGCAGTACTTC.